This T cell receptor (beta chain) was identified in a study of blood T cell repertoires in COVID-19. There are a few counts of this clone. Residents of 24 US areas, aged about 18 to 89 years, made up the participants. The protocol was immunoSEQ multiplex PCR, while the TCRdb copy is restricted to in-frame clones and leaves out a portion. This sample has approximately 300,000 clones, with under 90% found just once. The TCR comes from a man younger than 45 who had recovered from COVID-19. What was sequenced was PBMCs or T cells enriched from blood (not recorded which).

The CDR3 loop reads CATRRGLAGELFF. CDR3 DNA sequence: TGTGCCACCAGGCGAGGTTTAGCCGGGGAGCTGTTTTTT. The chain carries TRBV15 and TRBJ2-2; D gene unclear. Germline V lookup: CDR1 LNHNV, CDR2 YYDKDF (reference sequence). V was clipped by 6 bases and J by 6 bases, with 11 bases between them. The CDR3 has 13 residues.